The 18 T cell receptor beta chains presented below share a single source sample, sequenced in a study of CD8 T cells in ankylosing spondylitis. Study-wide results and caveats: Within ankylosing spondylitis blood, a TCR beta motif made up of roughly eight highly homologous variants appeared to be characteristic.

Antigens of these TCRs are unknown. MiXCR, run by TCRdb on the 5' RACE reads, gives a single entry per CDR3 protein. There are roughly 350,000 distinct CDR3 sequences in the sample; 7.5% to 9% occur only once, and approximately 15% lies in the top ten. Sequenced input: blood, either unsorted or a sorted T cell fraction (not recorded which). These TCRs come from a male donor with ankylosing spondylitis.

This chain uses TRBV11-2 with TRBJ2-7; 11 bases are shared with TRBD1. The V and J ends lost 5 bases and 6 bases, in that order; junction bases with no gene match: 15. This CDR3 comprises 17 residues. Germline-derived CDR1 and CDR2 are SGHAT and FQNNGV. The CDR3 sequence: CASSRNPVRTGGAEQYF. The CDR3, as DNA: TGTGCCAGCAGCCGTAACCCGGTCCGGACAGGGGGCGCCGAGCAGTACTTC.

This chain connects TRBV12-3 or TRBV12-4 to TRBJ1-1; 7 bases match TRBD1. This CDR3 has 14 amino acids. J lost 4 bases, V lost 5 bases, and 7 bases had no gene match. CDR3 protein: CASSAGTVSTEAFF. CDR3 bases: TGTGCCAGCAGTGCAGGGACAGTTAGCACTGAAGCTTTCTTT.

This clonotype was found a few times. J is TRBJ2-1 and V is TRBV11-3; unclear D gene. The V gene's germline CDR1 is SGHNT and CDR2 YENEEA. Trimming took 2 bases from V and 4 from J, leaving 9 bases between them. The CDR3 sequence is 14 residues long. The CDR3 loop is CASSLISRYNEQFF. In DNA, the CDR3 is TGTGCCAGCAGCTTAATATCGAGGTACAATGAGCAGTTCTTC.

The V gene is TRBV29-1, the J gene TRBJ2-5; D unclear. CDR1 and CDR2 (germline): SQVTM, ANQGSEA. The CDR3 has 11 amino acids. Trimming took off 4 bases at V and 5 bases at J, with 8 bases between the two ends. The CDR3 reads CSVGEKETQYF. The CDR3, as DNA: TGCAGCGTTGGGGAAAAGGAGACCCAGTACTTC. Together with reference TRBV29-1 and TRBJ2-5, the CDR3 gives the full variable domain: SAVISQKPSRDICQRGTSLTIQCQVDSQVTMMFWYRQQPGQSLTLIATANQGSEATYESGFVIDKFPISRPNLTFSTLTVSNMSPEDSSIYLCSVGEKETQYFGPGTRLLVL.

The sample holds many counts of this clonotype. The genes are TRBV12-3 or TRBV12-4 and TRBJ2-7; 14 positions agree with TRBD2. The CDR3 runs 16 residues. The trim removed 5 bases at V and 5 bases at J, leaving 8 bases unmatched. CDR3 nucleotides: TGTGCCAGCAGTCTCCGGACTAGCGGGGGGACTGACGAGCAGTACTTC. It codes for CASSLRTSGGTDEQYF.

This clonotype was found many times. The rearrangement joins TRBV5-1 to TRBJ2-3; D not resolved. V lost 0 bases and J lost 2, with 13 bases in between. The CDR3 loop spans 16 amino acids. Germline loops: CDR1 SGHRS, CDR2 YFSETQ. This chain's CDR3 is CASSLEGRTATDTQYF. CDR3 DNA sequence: TGCGCCAGCAGCTTGGAAGGGCGTACGGCCACAGATACGCAGTATTTT.

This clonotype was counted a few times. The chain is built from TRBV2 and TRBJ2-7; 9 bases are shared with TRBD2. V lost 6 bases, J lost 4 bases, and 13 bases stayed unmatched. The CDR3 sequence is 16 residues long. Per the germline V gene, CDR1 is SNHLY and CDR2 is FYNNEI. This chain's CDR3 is CASSKSLTTSGYEQYF. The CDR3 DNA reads TGTGCCAGCAGCAAGAGCCTTACGACTAGCGGATACGAGCAGTACTTC.

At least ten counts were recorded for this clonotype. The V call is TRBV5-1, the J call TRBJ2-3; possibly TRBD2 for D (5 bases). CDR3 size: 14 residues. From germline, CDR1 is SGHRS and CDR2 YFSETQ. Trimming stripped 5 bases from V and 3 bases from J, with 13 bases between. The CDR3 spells CASSSRPGTDTQYF. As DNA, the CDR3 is TGCGCCAGCAGTTCACGACCGGGGACAGATACGCAGTATTTT.

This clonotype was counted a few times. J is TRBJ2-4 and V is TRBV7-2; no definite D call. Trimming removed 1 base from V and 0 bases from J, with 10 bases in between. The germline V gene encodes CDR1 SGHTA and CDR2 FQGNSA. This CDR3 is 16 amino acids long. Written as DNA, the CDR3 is TGTGCCAGCAGCTTAGGACGGAGCCTAGCCAAAAACATTCAGTACTTC. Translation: CASSLGRSLAKNIQYF.

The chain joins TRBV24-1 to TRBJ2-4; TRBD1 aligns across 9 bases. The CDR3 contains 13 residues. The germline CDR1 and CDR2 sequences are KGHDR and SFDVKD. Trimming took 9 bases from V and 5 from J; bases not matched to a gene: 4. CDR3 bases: TGTGCCACCGGGGACAGGGTGGAAAACATTCAGTACTTC. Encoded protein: CATGDRVENIQYF.

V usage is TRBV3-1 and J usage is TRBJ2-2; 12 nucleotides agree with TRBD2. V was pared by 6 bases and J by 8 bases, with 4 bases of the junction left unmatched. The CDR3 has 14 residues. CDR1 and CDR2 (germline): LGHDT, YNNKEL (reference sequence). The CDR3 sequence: CASSGLAGRGELFF. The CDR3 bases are TGTGCCAGCAGTGGACTAGCGGGGCGTGGGGAGCTGTTTTTT.

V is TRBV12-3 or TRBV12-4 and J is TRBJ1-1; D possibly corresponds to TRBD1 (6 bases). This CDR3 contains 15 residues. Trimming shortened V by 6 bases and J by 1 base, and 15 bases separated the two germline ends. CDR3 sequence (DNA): TGTGCCAGCAGGCGAGGGGGAACACCGAACACTGAAGCTTTCTTT. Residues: CASRRGGTPNTEAFF.

The CDR3 DNA is TGCAGTGCTAGAGATCGGGGAGGGAATTACGAGCAGTACTTC. This codes for CSARDRGGNYEQYF. The V and J genes are TRBV20-1 and TRBJ2-7, with 7 bases fitting TRBD2. The CDR3 extends over 14 amino acids. V trimming: 0 bases; J trimming: 4 bases; junction bases outside the gene matches: 6. Per the germline V gene, CDR1 is DFQATT and CDR2 is SNEGSKA (reference sequence).

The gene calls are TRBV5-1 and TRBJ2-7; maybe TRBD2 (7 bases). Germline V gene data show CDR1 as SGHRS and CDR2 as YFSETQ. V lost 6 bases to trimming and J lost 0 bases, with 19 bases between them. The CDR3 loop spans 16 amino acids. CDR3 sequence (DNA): TGCGCCAGCACCCTGAGGGGGAGGGAACCCTCCTACGAGCAGTACTTC. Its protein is CASTLRGREPSYEQYF.

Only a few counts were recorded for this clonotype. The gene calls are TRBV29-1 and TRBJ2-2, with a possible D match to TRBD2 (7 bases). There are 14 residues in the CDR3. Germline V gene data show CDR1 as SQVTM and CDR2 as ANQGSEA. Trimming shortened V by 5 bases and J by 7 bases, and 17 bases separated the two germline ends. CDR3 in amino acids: CSVRGGGGLGELFF. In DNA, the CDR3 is TGCAGCGTTCGGGGTGGGGGGGGCCTCGGGGAGCTGTTTTTT.

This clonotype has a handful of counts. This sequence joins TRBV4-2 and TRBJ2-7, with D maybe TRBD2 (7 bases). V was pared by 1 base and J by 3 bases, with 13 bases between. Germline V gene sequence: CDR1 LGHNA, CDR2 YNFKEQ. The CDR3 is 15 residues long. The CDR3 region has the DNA TGTGCCAGCAGCCAAGGCGGGGGCGAGTTCTACGAGCAGTACTTC. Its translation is CASSQGGGEFYEQYF.

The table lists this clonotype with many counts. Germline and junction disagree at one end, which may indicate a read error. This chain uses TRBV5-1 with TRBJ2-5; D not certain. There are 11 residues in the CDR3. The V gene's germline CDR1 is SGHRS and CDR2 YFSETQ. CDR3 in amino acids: CASSLKETQYF. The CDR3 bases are TGTGCCAGCAGCTTAAAAGAGACCCAGTACTTC.

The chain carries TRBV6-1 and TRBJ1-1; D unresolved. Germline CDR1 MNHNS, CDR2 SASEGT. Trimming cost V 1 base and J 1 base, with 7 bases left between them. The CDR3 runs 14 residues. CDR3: CASSEGGWNTEAFF. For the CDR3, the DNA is TGTGCCAGCAGTGAAGGAGGGTGGAACACTGAAGCTTTCTTT.